This TCR beta chain came from a study of blood T cell repertoires in COVID-19. Study-wide context: Specimens from acute and convalescent COVID-19 originated in the United States, Italy and Spain. Sources were T cells, B-cell-depleted T cells, or PBMCs; the material itself was cDNA or gDNA.

Sequencing used immunoSEQ multiplex PCR; TCRdb keeps in-frame clones, though not all of them. The data show approximately 300,000 clones, roughly 86% seen once. CDR1 and CDR2 (germline): SQVTM, ANQGSEA. The CDR3 extends over 14 amino acids. V shed 2 bases, J shed 5 bases, and the junction held 8 bases outside the gene matches. Membership in each cohort depended on participant-reported clinical history. This clonotype was sampled from a woman between 25 and 40 years old who had recovered from COVID-19. Sequencing input: PBMCs or T cells enriched from blood (not recorded which). This chain connects TRBV29-1 to TRBJ1-2; 7 bases are shared with TRBD1. In DNA, the CDR3 is TGCAGCGTTGAACGGCAGGGGGGACCTTATGGCTACACCTTC. It codes for CSVERQGGPYGYTF.